This is a list of T cell receptor beta chains from one sample in a study of blood T cell repertoires in COVID-19. The method was immunoSEQ multiplex PCR; TCRdb's version includes in-frame clones alone and lacks a portion of them. Of about 80,000 clones listed, roughly nine tenths are singletons. Material: peripheral blood. The source is a man aged 25-45 years with acute or convalescent COVID-19. CDR3s include the opening cysteine and the closing phenylalanine or tryptophan. The order of the fields is clone size, J gene, V gene, D gene, CDR3 DNA, CDR3 protein. D genes are given only for firm matches. Not every row has a clone size; where given, it reads once, few, many or a size class.

clone size: .
J gene: TRBJ1-2
V gene: TRBV28
D gene: .
CDR3 DNA: TGTGCCAGCAGCCCACCAGATAACTATGGCTACACCTTC
CDR3 protein: CASSPPDNYGYTF

clone size: .
J gene: TRBJ1-1
V gene: TRBV11-1
D gene: .
CDR3 DNA: TGTGCCAGCAGCGACGTGAACAACCCGGGGGGCACTGAAGCTTTCTTT
CDR3 protein: CASSDVNNPGGTEAFF

clone size: .
J gene: TRBJ2-5
V gene: TRBV3-1/TRBV3-2
D gene: TRBD1
CDR3 DNA: TGTGCCAGCAGTAGGACAGGGAGACAAGAGACCCAGTACTTC
CDR3 protein: CASSRTGRQETQYF

clone size: .
J gene: TRBJ1-2
V gene: TRBV18
D gene: .
CDR3 DNA: TGTGCCAGCTCACCACTCGACATGATCTATGGCTACACCTTC
CDR3 protein: CASSPLDMIYGYTF

clone size: .
J gene: TRBJ1-2
V gene: TRBV29-1
D gene: .
CDR3 DNA: TGCAGCGCCTCGGTGGGCGGCTACACCTTC
CDR3 protein: CSASVGGYTF

clone size: .
J gene: TRBJ2-5
V gene: TRBV11-2
D gene: .
CDR3 DNA: TGTGCCAGCAGCCCCCCCCAGGCAGGGAAAGAGACCCAGTACTTC
CDR3 protein: CASSPPQAGKETQYF

clone size: .
J gene: TRBJ2-7
V gene: TRBV25-1
D gene: TRBD2
CDR3 DNA: TGTGCCAGCAGTGAGCGACTAGCGGGAGGGCCTTCCTACGAGCAGTACTTC
CDR3 protein: CASSERLAGGPSYEQYF

clone size: .
J gene: TRBJ1-1
V gene: TRBV18
D gene: .
CDR3 DNA: TGTGCCAGCTCACAACAGGGATCGACAAACACTGAAGCTTTCTTT
CDR3 protein: CASSQQGSTNTEAFF

clone size: .
J gene: TRBJ1-6
V gene: TRBV3-1/TRBV3-2
D gene: .
CDR3 DNA: TGTGCCAGCAGCCAAGCAGTTTCACCCCTCCACTTT
CDR3 protein: CASSQAVSPLHF

clone size: .
J gene: TRBJ1-5
V gene: TRBV6-6
D gene: .
CDR3 DNA: TGTGCCAGCAGTTTGGGAGGTGGGAACCAGCCCCAGCATTTT
CDR3 protein: CASSLGGGNQPQHF

clone size: .
J gene: TRBJ2-1
V gene: TRBV2
D gene: .
CDR3 DNA: TGTGCCAGCAGTTCACTACTACGTGGGGAGCAGTTCTTC
CDR3 protein: CASSSLLRGEQFF

clone size: once
J gene: TRBJ2-3
V gene: TRBV10-3
D gene: TRBD2
CDR3 DNA: TGTGCCATCAGTGAGATAGCGGGAGGGGATACGCAGTATTTT
CDR3 protein: CAISEIAGGDTQYF

clone size: .
J gene: TRBJ1-3
V gene: TRBV30
D gene: .
CDR3 DNA: TGTGCCTGGAACGTGGGGCCTAGGATCTCCATATATTTT
CDR3 protein: CAWNVGPRISIYF

clone size: .
J gene: TRBJ2-1
V gene: TRBV9
D gene: TRBD2
CDR3 DNA: TGTGCCAGCAGCGTGGCCCCCTCCGGGACTAGCGGGAAATATGAGCAGTTCTTC
CDR3 protein: CASSVAPSGTSGKYEQFF

clone size: .
J gene: TRBJ2-7
V gene: TRBV7-2
D gene: TRBD1
CDR3 DNA: TGTGCCAGCAGCTGGGGGGCTGGGACAGGGGTCGAGCAGTACTTC
CDR3 protein: CASSWGAGTGVEQYF

clone size: .
J gene: TRBJ2-5
V gene: TRBV7-3
D gene: TRBD2
CDR3 DNA: TGTGCCAGCAGCCGCGGTGGAGCGGGAGGGCAGGAGACCCAGTACTTC
CDR3 protein: CASSRGGAGGQETQYF

clone size: .
J gene: TRBJ2-5
V gene: TRBV4-1
D gene: .
CDR3 DNA: TGCGCCAGCAGCCAAGGGGAGGCAGGGGGAGAGACCCAGTACTTC
CDR3 protein: CASSQGEAGGETQYF

clone size: .
J gene: TRBJ2-7
V gene: TRBV19
D gene: TRBD1
CDR3 DNA: TGTGCCAGTAGTATATCCTCCGGGACAGGGGGCTCCGAGCAGTACTTC
CDR3 protein: CASSISSGTGGSEQYF

clone size: .
J gene: TRBJ1-6
V gene: TRBV24-1
D gene: .
CDR3 DNA: TGTGCCACCAGACAACAGGGTGTCGGGAATTCACCCCTCCACTTT
CDR3 protein: CATRQQGVGNSPLHF

clone size: .
J gene: TRBJ1-4
V gene: TRBV11-2
D gene: .
CDR3 DNA: TGTGCCAGCAGCTTGGGGGGTGCTAATGAAAAACTGTTTTTT
CDR3 protein: CASSLGGANEKLFF

clone size: .
J gene: TRBJ2-7
V gene: TRBV2
D gene: .
CDR3 DNA: TGTGCCAGCAGTGAGGAGTACGAGCAGTACTTC
CDR3 protein: CASSEEYEQYF

clone size: .
J gene: TRBJ1-1
V gene: TRBV29-1
D gene: .
CDR3 DNA: TGCAGCGCGGGGGACCGAGGGTTCACTGAAGCTTTCTTT
CDR3 protein: CSAGDRGFTEAFF

clone size: once
J gene: TRBJ1-4
V gene: TRBV29-1
D gene: .
CDR3 DNA: TGCAGCGTTGGGGACTCCTCACTGTTTTTT
CDR3 protein: CSVGDSSLFF

clone size: .
J gene: TRBJ1-6
V gene: TRBV12-3/TRBV12-4
D gene: .
CDR3 DNA: TGTGCCAGCACCGACCCGGGTTCACCCCTCCACTTT
CDR3 protein: CASTDPGSPLHF

clone size: .
J gene: TRBJ1-3
V gene: TRBV11-2
D gene: .
CDR3 DNA: TGTGCCAGCGGGAGAACATGGGACTCTGGAAACACCATATATTTT
CDR3 protein: CASGRTWDSGNTIYF

clone size: once
J gene: TRBJ2-3
V gene: TRBV25-1
D gene: .
CDR3 DNA: TGTGCCAGCAGTGGACTTTCAACCTACACAGATACGCAGTATTTT
CDR3 protein: CASSGLSTYTDTQYF

clone size: .
J gene: TRBJ1-2
V gene: TRBV2
D gene: .
CDR3 DNA: TGTGCCAGCAGTCTACAGACGTACTATGGCTACACCTTC
CDR3 protein: CASSLQTYYGYTF

clone size: .
J gene: TRBJ2-2
V gene: TRBV5-6
D gene: TRBD1
CDR3 DNA: TGTGCCAGCACCCAGGGGGTAAACACCGGGGAGCTGTTTTTT
CDR3 protein: CASTQGVNTGELFF

clone size: few
J gene: TRBJ1-6
V gene: TRBV28
D gene: TRBD1
CDR3 DNA: TGTGCCAGCACCTTGGGACAGAATAATTCACCCCTCCACTTT
CDR3 protein: CASTLGQNNSPLHF

clone size: .
J gene: TRBJ2-1
V gene: TRBV7-9
D gene: TRBD2
CDR3 DNA: TGTGCCAGCAGCGCCTCCCGGGACTATGCCCTTGAGCAGTTCTTC
CDR3 protein: CASSASRDYALEQFF

clone size: .
J gene: TRBJ2-7
V gene: TRBV5-1
D gene: .
CDR3 DNA: TGCGCCAGCAGCTCCGGGGGTCGAACCTACGAGCAGTACTTC
CDR3 protein: CASSSGGRTYEQYF

clone size: .
J gene: TRBJ2-7
V gene: TRBV11-2
D gene: .
CDR3 DNA: TGTGCCAGCAGCGTCGACAGGACGGCCGTCCTGACGTACTTC
CDR3 protein: CASSVDRTAVLTYF

clone size: .
J gene: TRBJ2-1
V gene: TRBV19
D gene: TRBD1
CDR3 DNA: TGTGCCAGTAGTCCCCCAGGACAGGGTTGGGAGCAGTTCTTC
CDR3 protein: CASSPPGQGWEQFF

clone size: .
J gene: TRBJ2-1
V gene: TRBV19
D gene: TRBD2
CDR3 DNA: TGTGCCAGTTCAACCGGGACTACATACAATGAGCAGTTCTTC
CDR3 protein: CASSTGTTYNEQFF

clone size: .
J gene: TRBJ2-1
V gene: TRBV5-1
D gene: TRBD2
CDR3 DNA: TGCGCCAGCAGCCTCCTAGCGGGCTCCTACAATGAGCAGTTCTTC
CDR3 protein: CASSLLAGSYNEQFF